The T cell receptor beta chain described here comes from a study of CD4 T cells in relation to SARS-CoV-2 and coronaviruses. Trimming took 6 bases from V and 3 from J, leaving 21 bases between them. Germline CDR1 and CDR2: MDHEN and SYDVKM. The length of the CDR3 is 16 residues. Comments on this clone: Its target is unknown.

Measured with immunoSEQ multiplex PCR; TCRdb has only the in-frame clones, and not every one. The sample shows about 39,000 clones, more than 65% of them seen only once. The material sequenced was memory CD4+ T cells from PBMCs, cultured in vitro. V and J are TRBV28 and TRBJ2-7; D is perhaps TRBD2 (7 bases). The sequence was collected from an adult with COVID-19. CDR3 sequence: CASSRGGGGGVYEQYF. The CDR3 coding sequence is TGTGCCAGCAGCCGAGGAGGTGGAGGGGGGGTCTACGAGCAGTACTTC.